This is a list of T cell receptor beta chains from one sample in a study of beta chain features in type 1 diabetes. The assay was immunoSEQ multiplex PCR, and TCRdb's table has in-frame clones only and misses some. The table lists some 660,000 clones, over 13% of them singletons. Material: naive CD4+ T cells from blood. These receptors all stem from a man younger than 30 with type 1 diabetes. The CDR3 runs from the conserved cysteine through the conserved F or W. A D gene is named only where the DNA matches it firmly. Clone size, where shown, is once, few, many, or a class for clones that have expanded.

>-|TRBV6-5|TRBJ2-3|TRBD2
CASSPPGLRTDTQYF
TGTGCCAGCAGTCCCCCGGGACTACGCACAGATACGCAGTATTTT
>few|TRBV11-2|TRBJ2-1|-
CASSLGLSSNEQFF
TGTGCCAGCAGCTTAGGACTCTCCAGCAATGAGCAGTTCTTC
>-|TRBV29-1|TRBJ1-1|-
CSVDRGGLGNTEAFF
TGCAGCGTTGACAGGGGAGGCCTTGGGAACACTGAAGCTTTCTTT
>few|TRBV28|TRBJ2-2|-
CASMSTGVTGELFF
TGTGCCAGCATGTCCACGGGGGTCACCGGGGAGCTGTTTTTT
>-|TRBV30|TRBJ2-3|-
CAWSQGTQGRQSTDTQYF
TGTGCCTGGAGTCAGGGAACCCAGGGCAGACAGAGCACAGATACGCAGTATTTT
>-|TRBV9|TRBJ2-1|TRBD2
CASSPHWTSGGYNEQFF
TGTGCCAGCAGCCCACACTGGACTAGCGGGGGGTACAATGAGCAGTTCTTC
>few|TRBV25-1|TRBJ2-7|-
CASSERGSSYEQYF
TGTGCCAGCAGTGAACGGGGGTCCTCCTACGAGCAGTACTTC
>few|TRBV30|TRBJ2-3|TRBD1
CAWSLAADRGADTQYF
TGTGCCTGGAGTCTAGCGGCGGACAGGGGTGCAGATACGCAGTATTTT
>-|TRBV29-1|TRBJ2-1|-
CSESWGINEQFF
TGCAGCGAGAGTTGGGGTATCAATGAGCAGTTCTTC
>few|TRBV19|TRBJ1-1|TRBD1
CASSNPGQRNTEAFF
TGTGCCAGTAGCAACCCGGGACAGCGGAACACTGAAGCTTTCTTT
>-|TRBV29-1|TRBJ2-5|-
CSAHRGRQQETQYF
TGCAGCGCCCACCGAGGGCGGCAACAAGAGACCCAGTACTTC
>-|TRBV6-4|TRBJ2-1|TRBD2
CASSDVAGGADEQFF
TGTGCCAGCAGTGACGTAGCGGGAGGAGCGGATGAGCAGTTCTTC
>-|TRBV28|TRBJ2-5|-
CACCRGRETQYF
TGTGCCTGCTGTAGGGGAAGGGAGACCCAGTACTTC